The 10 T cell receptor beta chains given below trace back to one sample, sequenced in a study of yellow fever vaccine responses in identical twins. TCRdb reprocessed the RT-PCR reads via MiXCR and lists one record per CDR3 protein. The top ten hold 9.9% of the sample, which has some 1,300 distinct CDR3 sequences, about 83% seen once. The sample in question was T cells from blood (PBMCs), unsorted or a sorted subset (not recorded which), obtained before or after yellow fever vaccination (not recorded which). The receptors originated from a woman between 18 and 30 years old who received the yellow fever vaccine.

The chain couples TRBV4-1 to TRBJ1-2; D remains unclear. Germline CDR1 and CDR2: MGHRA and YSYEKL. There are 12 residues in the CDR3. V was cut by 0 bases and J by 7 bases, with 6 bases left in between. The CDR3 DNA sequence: TGCGCCAGCAGCCAAGAACCTCGTGGCTACACCTTC. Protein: CASSQEPRGYTF.

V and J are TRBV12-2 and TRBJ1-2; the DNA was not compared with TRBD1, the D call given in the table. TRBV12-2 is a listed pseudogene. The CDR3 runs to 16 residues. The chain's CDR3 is CASRLGAQAGLDGYTF. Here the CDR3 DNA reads TGTGCAAGTCGCTTAGGTGCACAGGCCGGGTTGGATGGCTACACCTTC.

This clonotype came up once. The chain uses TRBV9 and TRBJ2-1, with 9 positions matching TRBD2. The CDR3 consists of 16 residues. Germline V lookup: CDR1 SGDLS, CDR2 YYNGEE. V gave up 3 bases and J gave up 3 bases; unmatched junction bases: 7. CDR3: CASSEIAGADYNEQFF. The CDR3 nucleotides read TGTGCCAGCAGCGAAATAGCGGGAGCCGACTACAATGAGCAGTTCTTC.

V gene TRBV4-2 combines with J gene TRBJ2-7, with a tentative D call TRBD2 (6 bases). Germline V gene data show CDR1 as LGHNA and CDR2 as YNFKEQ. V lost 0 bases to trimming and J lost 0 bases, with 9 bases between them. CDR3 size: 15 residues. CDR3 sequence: CASSQEGGASYEQYF. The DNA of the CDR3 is TGTGCCAGCAGCCAAGAGGGAGGCGCCTCCTACGAGCAGTACTTC.

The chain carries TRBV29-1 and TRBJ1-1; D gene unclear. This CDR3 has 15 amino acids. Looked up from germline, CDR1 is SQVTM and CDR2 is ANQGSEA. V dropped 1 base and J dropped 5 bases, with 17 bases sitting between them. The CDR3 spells CSVEVIRGLATEAFF. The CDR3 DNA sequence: TGCAGCGTTGAAGTGATTCGAGGTTTGGCAACTGAAGCTTTCTTT.

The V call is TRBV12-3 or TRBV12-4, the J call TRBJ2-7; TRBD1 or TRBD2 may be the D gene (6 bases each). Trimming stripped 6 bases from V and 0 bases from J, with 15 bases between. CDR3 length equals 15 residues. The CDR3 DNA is TGTGCCAGCAGGGGAGGACCCAGGGGCTCCTACGAGCAGTACTTC. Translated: CASRGGPRGSYEQYF.

CDR3 region: CAWSVDRAIEPQHF. CDR3 coding DNA: TGTGCCTGGAGCGTCGACAGGGCTATAGAGCCCCAGCATTTT. This rearrangement joins TRBV30 to TRBJ1-5; 7 bases map to TRBD1. Germline loops: CDR1 GTSNPN, CDR2 SVGIG (reference sequence). The CDR3 runs 14 residues. With 3 bases clipped from V and 8 bases from J, the junction kept 10 bases outside the gene matches.

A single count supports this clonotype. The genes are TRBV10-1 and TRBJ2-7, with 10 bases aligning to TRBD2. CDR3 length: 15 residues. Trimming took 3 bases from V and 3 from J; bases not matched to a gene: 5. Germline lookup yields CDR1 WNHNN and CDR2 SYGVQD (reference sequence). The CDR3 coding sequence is TGCGCCAGCAGTGATCCAACTAGCGGGGACTACGAGCAGTACTTC. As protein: CASSDPTSGDYEQYF.

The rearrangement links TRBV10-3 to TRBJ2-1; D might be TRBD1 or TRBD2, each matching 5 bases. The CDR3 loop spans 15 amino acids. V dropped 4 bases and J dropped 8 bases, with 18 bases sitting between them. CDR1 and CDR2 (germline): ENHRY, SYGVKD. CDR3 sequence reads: CAISVGAGTFDEQFF. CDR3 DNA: TGTGCCATCAGTGTAGGGGCCGGGACGTTCGATGAGCAGTTCTTC.

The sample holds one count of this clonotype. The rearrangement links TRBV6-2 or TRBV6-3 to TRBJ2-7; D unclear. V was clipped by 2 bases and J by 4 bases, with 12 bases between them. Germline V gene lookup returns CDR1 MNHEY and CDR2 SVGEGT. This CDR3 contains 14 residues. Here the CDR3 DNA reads TGTGCCAGCAGTTACCCCGACGAATCTTACGAGCAGTACTTC. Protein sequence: CASSYPDESYEQYF.